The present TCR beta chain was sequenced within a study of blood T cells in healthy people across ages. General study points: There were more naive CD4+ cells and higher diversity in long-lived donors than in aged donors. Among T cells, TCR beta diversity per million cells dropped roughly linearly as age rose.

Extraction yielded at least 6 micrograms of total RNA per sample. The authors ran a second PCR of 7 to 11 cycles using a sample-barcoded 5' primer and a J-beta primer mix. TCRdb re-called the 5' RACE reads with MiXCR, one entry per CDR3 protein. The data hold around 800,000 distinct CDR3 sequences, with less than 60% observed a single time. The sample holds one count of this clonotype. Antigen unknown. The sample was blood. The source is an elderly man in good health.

For the CDR3, the DNA is TGTGCCATCACCGAAGGGGGGAGTGTATTGGATACGCAGTATTTT. It encodes CAITEGGSVLDTQYF. The rearrangement joins TRBV10-3 to TRBJ2-3; D is tentatively TRBD1 or TRBD2 (6 bases each). CDR3 size: 15 residues. Trimming removed 7 bases from V and 6 bases from J, with 20 bases in between. Germline V CDR1 and CDR2: ENHRY, SYGVKD.